The 21 T cell receptor beta chains presented below share a single source sample, sequenced in a study of cytomegalovirus exposure and HLA in healthy donors. Some clones are missing from TCRdb's copy, which holds only in-frame ones; the method was immunoSEQ multiplex PCR. The repertoire holds some 160,000 clones, 85% to 90% seen once, with 2.5% to 3% in the top ten. The sample taken for sequencing was PBMCs. These receptors all come from a man aged 18 to 29 in good health and CMV-seronegative.

The rearrangement links TRBV5-1 to TRBJ1-2; D not resolved. Per the germline V gene, CDR1 is SGHRS and CDR2 is YFSETQ. The ends were cut back, 6 bases at V and 0 bases at J, with 18 bases in the middle. The CDR3 has 16 amino acids. The CDR3 loop is CASIEGSSQTNYGYTF. The CDR3 coding sequence is TGCGCCAGCATCGAGGGTTCCAGTCAAACTAACTATGGCTACACCTTC.

The chain recombines TRBV7-9 with TRBJ2-1, with 13 positions matching TRBD2. The CDR3 runs 17 residues. Trimming removed 5 bases from V and 0 bases from J; junction bases left unmatched: 4. CDR1 SEHNR and CDR2 FQNEAQ come from the germline V gene (reference sequence). CDR3 DNA sequence: TGTGCCAGCAGCCCGAGGACTAGCGGGAGCTCCTACAATGAGCAGTTCTTC. Translation gives CASSPRTSGSSYNEQFF. Variable domain in full (rest from reference TRBV7-9 and TRBJ2-1): DTGVSQNPRHKITKRGQNVTFRCDPISEHNRLYWYRQTLGQGPEFLTYFQNEAQLEKSRLLSDRFSAERPKGSFSTLEIQRTEQGDSAMYLCASSPRTSGSSYNEQFFGPGTRLTVL.

This chain connects TRBV27 to TRBJ1-1, with a weak D call TRBD1 (6 bases). Looked up from germline, CDR1 is MNHEY and CDR2 is SMNVEV (reference sequence). The CDR3 length is 16 residues. V lost 2 bases and J 2 bases, leaving 15 bases between the germline ends. CDR3 DNA sequence: TGTGCCAGCAGTTTAAGGGGACAAGGGATAAACACTGAAGCTTTCTTT. Protein product: CASSLRGQGINTEAFF.

V is TRBV29-1 and J is TRBJ2-7; 10 nucleotides line up with TRBD1. The CDR3 has 13 amino acids. V lost 4 bases and J lost 6; bases outside the gene matches: 6. CDR1 SQVTM and CDR2 ANQGSEA come from the germline V gene. In DNA form, the CDR3 reads TGCAGCGTTGCCCGGACAGGGGGGGGCGAGCAGTACTTC. It is translated as CSVARTGGGEQYF.

This clone appeared a single time. In DNA form, the CDR3 reads TGTGCCAGCAGCATCGACAGGGCCGGTCAGCCCCAGCATTTT. This codes for CASSIDRAGQPQHF. The V and J genes are TRBV7-2 and TRBJ1-5, with 7 nucleotides matching TRBD1. CDR1 and CDR2 (germline): SGHTA, FQGNSA. Trimming at V came to 5 bases and at J to 6 bases, leaving 7 bases not matched to a gene. The CDR3 contains 14 residues.

The V and J genes are TRBV19 and TRBJ2-3; 16 nucleotides match TRBD2. The CDR3 sequence is 16 residues long. Germline V lookup: CDR1 LNHDA, CDR2 SQIVND (reference sequence). Trimming at V came to 7 bases and at J to 4 bases, leaving 5 bases not matched to a gene. The CDR3 protein is CASNPGLAGGPDTQYF. Here the CDR3 DNA reads TGTGCCAGTAACCCGGGACTAGCGGGAGGGCCAGATACGCAGTATTTT.

The chain uses TRBV15 and TRBJ1-5, with a tentative D call TRBD1 (5 bases). Germline V CDR1 and CDR2: LNHNV, YYDKDF (reference sequence). Trimming took off 5 bases at V and 0 bases at J, with 8 bases between the two ends. The CDR3 totals 14 residues. The chain's CDR3 is CATSGGDSNQPQHF. The CDR3 coding sequence is TGTGCCACCAGCGGGGGGGATAGCAATCAGCCCCAGCATTTT.

The rearrangement links TRBV2 to TRBJ1-2; D perhaps matches TRBD1 (6 bases). The CDR3 is made up of 17 amino acids. Trimming removed 4 bases from V and 6 bases from J, with 24 bases in between. Germline-derived CDR1 and CDR2 are SNHLY and FYNNEI. DNA of the CDR3: TGTGCCAGCAGTGGAACCCTTCTCCAACGGACAGCCCATGGCTACACCTTC. Encoded protein: CASSGTLLQRTAHGYTF.

This rearrangement joins TRBV27 to TRBJ1-3; 7 bases fit TRBD1. The CDR3 totals 15 residues. J lost 1 base, V lost 3 bases, and 3 bases had no gene match. Germline V gene sequence: CDR1 MNHEY, CDR2 SMNVEV (reference sequence). Here the CDR3 reads CASSFQGGSGNTIYF. CDR3 sequence (DNA): TGTGCCAGCAGTTTTCAGGGGGGTTCTGGAAACACCATATATTTT.

V gene TRBV28 combines with J gene TRBJ2-1, with 10 bases identical to TRBD1. Trimming at V came to 0 bases and at J to 0 bases, leaving 5 bases not matched to a gene. Germline V gives CDR1 MDHEN, CDR2 SYDVKM. The CDR3 contains 18 residues. The CDR3 coding sequence is TGTGCCAGCAGTTTATGGGGACAGGGGCCTCTCTCCTACAATGAGCAGTTCTTC. This translates into CASSLWGQGPLSYNEQFF.

The genes are TRBV4-3 and TRBJ2-7, with 9 bases lining up with TRBD1. Trimming took 4 bases from V and 6 from J; bases not matched to a gene: 7. Germline loops: CDR1 LGHNA, CDR2 YSLEER. The CDR3 has 14 residues. In nucleotides, the CDR3 is TGCGCCAGCAGCCGAACAGGGGGCGTTTCCGAGCAGTACTTC. It encodes CASSRTGGVSEQYF.

The chain joins TRBV6-5 to TRBJ2-3, with D possibly TRBD1 on 6 matching bases. CDR1 is MNHEY and CDR2 is SVGAGI in the germline V gene. This CDR3 region has 14 residues. V was clipped by 2 bases and J by 14 bases, with 20 bases between them. The CDR3 nucleotides read TGTGCCAGCAGTTACCTCCCCCGACAGGCCCCTTCGTATTTT. It encodes CASSYLPRQAPSYF.

This rearrangement joins TRBV6-1 to TRBJ2-1; D remains ambiguous. The CDR3 covers 14 residues. Trimming removed 11 bases at V and 0 bases at J, with 14 bases between. Germline V gene data show CDR1 as MNHNS and CDR2 as SASEGT. The CDR3 loop is CASRRDNSYNEQFF. CDR3 nucleotide sequence: TGTGCCTCTCGGAGAGATAACTCCTACAATGAGCAGTTCTTC.

This clone was detected once. V and J are TRBV25-1 and TRBJ2-1; 8 bases line up with TRBD2. Germline V CDR1 and CDR2: MGHDK, SYGVNS. The V and J ends lost 4 bases and 4 bases, in that order; junction bases with no gene match: 6. The CDR3 runs 15 residues. The CDR3 sequence: CASSGGLETYNEQFF. CDR3 nucleotide sequence: TGTGCCAGCAGTGGGGGACTAGAGACTTACAATGAGCAGTTCTTC.

The chain recombines TRBV4-1 with TRBJ2-5, with a tentative D call TRBD1 (5 bases). CDR1 is MGHRA, CDR2 YSYEKL, per germline. V was trimmed by 1 base and J by 1 base, leaving 16 bases between them. This CDR3 spans 17 amino acids. The CDR3 DNA sequence: TGCGCCAGCAGCCAAGTTCTCCCCGCGACAGTCCAAGAGACCCAGTACTTC. Translation: CASSQVLPATVQETQYF.

The chain couples TRBV10-3 to TRBJ1-6; D is possibly TRBD1 (6 bases). Germline-derived CDR1 and CDR2 are ENHRY and SYGVKD. V lost 5 bases to trimming and J lost 3 bases, with 8 bases between them. The CDR3 covers 14 residues. The CDR3 nucleotides are TGTGCCATCAGTATACAGGGCTATAATTCACCCCTCCACTTT. This encodes CAISIQGYNSPLHF.

This clone was detected ten times or more. The identical CDR3 is also encoded by other nucleotide sequences in the sample. CDR3 sequence reads: CASSRDSQETQYF. The CDR3 DNA reads TGTGCCAGCAGTCGGGACAGTCAAGAGACCCAGTACTTC. The chain carries TRBV2 and TRBJ2-5; TRBD1 agrees at 7 bases. V shed 5 bases and J 2 bases; nucleotides not matched to a gene: 2. Germline V gene data show CDR1 as SNHLY and CDR2 as FYNNEI. The CDR3 consists of 13 residues.

V and J are TRBV5-1 and TRBJ1-6; weak D call: TRBD1 (6 bases). The V gene's germline CDR1 is SGHRS and CDR2 YFSETQ. Trimming took off 4 bases at V and 0 bases at J, with 11 bases between the two ends. The CDR3 has 16 amino acids. The CDR3, as DNA: TGCGCCAGCAGCCCACAGGGTAGCTCCTATAATTCACCCCTCCACTTT. It translates to CASSPQGSSYNSPLHF.

V and J are TRBV27 and TRBJ2-7; 9 nucleotides line up with TRBD2. V dropped 2 bases and J dropped 5; count of bases not matched to a gene: 4. The germline V gene has CDR1 MNHEY and CDR2 SMNVEV (reference sequence). The CDR3 is 14 amino acids. For the CDR3, the DNA is TGTGCCAGCAGTTTAGCGGGAGGGTGGAACGAGCAGTACTTC. It yields the protein CASSLAGGWNEQYF.

The chain combines TRBV2 with TRBJ2-7; 8 bases match TRBD2. V lost 8 bases to trimming and J lost 6 bases; unmatched junction nucleotides: 12. This CDR3 is 14 amino acids long. Germline assignment: CDR1 SNHLY and CDR2 FYNNEI. DNA of the CDR3: TGTGCCAGCGGACGCGGGGCGGGGGGATTCGAGCAGTACGTC. It translates to CASGRGAGGFEQYV.

The chain couples TRBV6-5 to TRBJ1-4, with D perhaps matching TRBD1 (6 bases). Germline CDR1 is MNHEY and CDR2 is SVGAGI. There are 15 residues in the CDR3. Trimming shortened V by 1 base and J by 4 bases, and 10 bases separated the two germline ends. Written as DNA, the CDR3 is TGTGCCAGCAGTTACTTCGGCAGGGGTAATGAAAAACTGTTTTTT. Its protein product is CASSYFGRGNEKLFF.